These 11 T cell receptor beta chains were all obtained from the same sample, sequenced in a study of neurological immune-mediated disorders. TCRdb redid the calling of the 5' RACE reads with MiXCR, one entry per CDR3 protein. This table holds 40,000 to 55,000 distinct CDR3 sequences, about a tenth found once. Sequencing was carried out using PBMCs. Source of these receptors: a middle-aged woman with HTLV-1-associated myelopathy (HAM/TSP).

Of note for this clonotype: This sequence may be a read error, since a much larger clone differs from it by one base. V gene TRBV6-2 or TRBV6-3 combines with J gene TRBJ1-5; D is perhaps TRBD1 (6 bases). Trimming took 4 bases from V and 2 from J, leaving 18 bases between them. From germline, CDR1 is MNHEY and CDR2 SVGEGT. This CDR3 contains 17 residues. This CDR3 reads CASSSPGQLEGNQPQHF. Written as DNA, the CDR3 is TGTGCCAGCAGTTCTCCGGGACAACTAGAAGGCAATCAGCCCCAGCATTTT.

This clonotype was found many times. The J gene is TRBJ2-5, the V gene TRBV4-3, with 10 bases aligning to TRBD2. The CDR3 runs 18 residues. CDR1 LGHNA and CDR2 YSLEER come from the germline V gene. V lost 0 bases to trimming and J lost 5 bases; unmatched junction nucleotides: 12. CDR3 loop: CASSQDLQRGGWVETQYF. For the CDR3, the DNA is TGCGCCAGCAGCCAAGATCTCCAGCGGGGGGGCTGGGTGGAGACCCAGTACTTC.

In this sample, this clonotype turned up many times. The rearrangement links TRBV5-1 to TRBJ1-5; 11 positions match TRBD1. V trimming: 0 bases; J trimming: 6 bases; junction bases outside the gene matches: 2. Germline CDR1 is SGHRS and CDR2 is YFSETQ. The CDR3 consists of 15 residues. CDR3 nucleotides: TGCGCCAGCAGCTTGGGGACAGGGGGCGGTCAGCCCCAGCATTTT. This gives the protein CASSLGTGGGQPQHF. Together with reference TRBV5-1 and TRBJ1-5, the CDR3 gives the full variable domain: KAGVTQTPRYLIKTRGQQVTLSCSPISGHRSVSWYQQTPGQGLQFLFEYFSETQRNKGNFPGRFSGRQFSNSRSEMNVSTLELGDSALYLCASSLGTGGGQPQHFGDGTRLSIL.

This clonotype is deemed medium-sized (0.01 to 0.1%). The chain is built from TRBV4-2 and TRBJ2-7; a possible D gene is TRBD2 (6 bases). The CDR3 spans 13 residues. CDR1 and CDR2 from the germline V gene are LGHNA and YNFKEQ. V was trimmed by 5 bases and J by 2 bases, leaving 10 bases between them. The CDR3: CASSTRETYEQYF. The DNA of the CDR3 is TGTGCCAGCAGCACGCGGGAAACCTACGAGCAGTACTTC.

This clonotype was seen at least ten times. The V gene is TRBV25-1, the J gene TRBJ1-4; D not certain. Trimming left V 4 bases short and J 13 bases short, with 13 bases between. Germline V lookup: CDR1 MGHDK, CDR2 SYGVNS. This CDR3 is 12 amino acids long. CDR3 residues: CASSANKEGLFF. The CDR3 DNA follows: TGTGCCAGCAGTGCAAATAAGGAAGGACTGTTTTTT.

This clonotype was observed at least ten times. The rearrangement joins TRBV10-2 to TRBJ2-7; the match to TRBD1 covers 9 bases. The CDR3 is made up of 14 amino acids. The germline V gene has CDR1 WSHSY and CDR2 SAAADI. Losses at the gene ends were 10 bases for V and 4 bases for J; bases not matched to a gene: 11. In nucleotides, the CDR3 is TGCGCCACCAGCTATGGACAGGGGATGTACGAGCAGTACTTC. Its translation is CATSYGQGMYEQYF.

This clonotype was counted at least ten times. The chain couples TRBV5-1 to TRBJ2-1, with D tentatively TRBD1 (6 bases). The germline V and J ends were trimmed by 1 base and 8 bases, with 22 bases remaining between them. CDR1 is SGHRS and CDR2 is YFSETQ in the germline V gene. This CDR3 spans 17 amino acids. CDR3 nucleotides: TGCGCCAGCAGCTTGTCTGGGACGATTCTCAAGGGGGATGAGCAGTTCTTC. Its translation is CASSLSGTILKGDEQFF.

This clonotype came up many times. The chain employs TRBV12-3 or TRBV12-4 and TRBJ1-2; D not resolved. Trimming took 2 bases from V and 3 from J, leaving 7 bases between them. CDR3 size: 13 residues. The CDR3 DNA reads TGTGCCAGCAGTTTATTGGGCTACTATGGCTACACCTTC. Its protein product is CASSLLGYYGYTF.

This clonotype was seen a handful of times. The CDR3 loop is CSARDGLEGNTQYF. The CDR3 DNA reads as TGCAGTGCTAGAGACGGACTGGAGGGGAATACGCAGTATTTT. The chain links TRBV20-1 to TRBJ2-3; tentatively, D is TRBD2 (6 bases). V lost 0 bases, J lost 7 bases, and 14 bases lay in between. CDR3 length: 14 amino acids. Germline V gives CDR1 DFQATT, CDR2 SNEGSKA (reference sequence).

This clonotype was seen at least ten times. The genes are TRBV29-1 and TRBJ2-1, with 11 bases aligning to TRBD2. This CDR3 contains 14 residues. CDR1 and CDR2 (germline): SQVTM, ANQGSEA. V was pared by 7 bases and J by 9 bases, with 11 bases of the junction left unmatched. This CDR3 is CSGEDSGGAGEQFF. The DNA of the CDR3 is TGCAGCGGAGAGGATAGCGGGGGGGCCGGTGAGCAGTTCTTC.

This clonotype was found many times. This chain joins TRBV20-1 and TRBJ1-2, with D tentatively TRBD1 (5 bases). The CDR3 has 11 residues. Germline CDR1 reads DFQATT; CDR2 reads SNEGSKA (reference sequence). CDR3 amino acids: CLGAGLGGYTF. The CDR3 nucleotides are TGCCTCGGGGCGGGGCTGGGAGGCTACACCTTC.